Here is one T cell receptor (beta chain) with its context. In its sample, this clonotype was seen many times. The specificity of this receptor is unknown. No much larger clonotype is one base removed from it; base qualities were not supplied. These data come from a study of human T cells and chemical hapten exposure (TCRdb year 2021). For the study in its entirety: For sensitization, 2% DPC in acetone was applied to a 2 cm by 2 cm area of upper inner arm skin. Throughout the study period of about 22 weeks, patients also received therapeutic DPC doses to the scalp every week. Patch testing was performed on the upper back with Finn chambers containing 0.01% DPC, and the patch tests were scored after 6 days according to International Contact Dermatitis Research Group standards. Most of the patients in the cohort were female, and the cohort covered alopecia areata with under or over 50% scalp involvement, alopecia totalis and alopecia universalis. Libraries were combined into a pool for sequencing, and differences in TCR yield between samples came mainly from small differences in library volumes within the pool. Peripheral blood TCR repertoire changes were tracked in vivo in alopecia patients during primary and secondary sensitization to the hapten diphenylcyclopropenone (DPC). Patient blood was sampled pre-sensitization (week 0) and at 2, 6 and about 24 weeks after DPC sensitization. Roughly 30 alopecia patients provided blood for TCR sequencing at one to four time points (pre-sensitization, 2, 6 and 24 weeks). Results and caveats for the whole study, not just this receptor: The number of PT1 expanded TCRs positively correlated with patch test score, significant at thresholds 8, 16 and 32 but not 4. Alopecia, a presumed autoimmune disease, was present in all patients, so the immune response of the patients might differ from that of healthy individuals. Repeated subsampling changed both the strength of the expansion versus patch-test correlation and the threshold at which that correlation became significant. DPC sensitization did not change how many TCRs were above 1 in 1000 frequency, and no evidence was found of alterations in global repertoire structure. Expanded TCRs formed significantly more large CDR3 similarity clusters than pre-sensitization or healthy control sets, consistent with antigen-driven responses.

Libraries were prepared through RACE. Sequenced using a NextSeq 500. During library preparation, unique molecular identifiers were attached to individual cDNA molecules so that TCRs could be counted quantitatively and reproducibly. From each blood RNA sample, both TCR alpha and TCR beta chains were sequenced. The published analysis was carried out like this. Samples had a median of roughly 100,000 TCRs, with a range from 23,224 to 690,600. The Decombinator software suite was used to annotate V, J and CDR3 in the TCR reads. To make PS versus PT1 abundance plots, every sample was subsampled to the same number of TCRs (28,000). TCRs were defined as expanded if absent before sensitization and observed at least eight times at the 2-week time point. TCRdb reprocessing: public reads trimmed at Q25 with fastp, clones called with MiXCR, in-frame beta chains kept. Each CDR3 protein gets just one entry, which takes the most common genes and DNA from the rows behind it. TCRdb's processing, not the study's, gives the V and J calls here. This sample lists 38,000 or so distinct CDR3 sequences; 6% to 9.5% were detected once. The top ten hold roughly 1.3% of the sample.

This specimen's time point label, interpreted: pre-sensitization, week 0. The sample's treatment or condition label, decoded: therapeutic diphenylcyclopropenone sensitization with weekly scalp DPC. Blood at each patch-test visit was drawn before the patch test was applied. Patients were eligible if aged 18 to 70, diagnosed with alopecia and judged suitable for DPC therapy, and pregnant patients were excluded. Total RNA was isolated from unfractionated whole blood collected in Tempus Blood RNA tubes. The CDR3 sequence holds 14 residues, the cysteine and phenylalanine included. The DNA shown is the 42-base CDR3, in frame from base 1. V is cut back by 3 bases and J by 10 bases, with 6 bases in the junction unmatched. CDR1 and CDR2, looked up from the germline V gene (reference sequence), are DFQATT and SNEGSKA.

The sequence derives from a woman aged 45-65 years with alopecia areata. Some clones in this sample may be carry-over from other donors' samples. The sample here was whole blood, taken in connection with sensitization to the hapten diphenylcyclopropenone (DPC). The chain is made from TRBV20-1 and TRBJ2-1, and TRBD2 matches 13 of the central bases. The DNA reads TGCAGTGCTAGCCCGGGACTAGCGGGAAAGGAGCAGTTCTTC. Protein translation: CSASPGLAGKEQFF.